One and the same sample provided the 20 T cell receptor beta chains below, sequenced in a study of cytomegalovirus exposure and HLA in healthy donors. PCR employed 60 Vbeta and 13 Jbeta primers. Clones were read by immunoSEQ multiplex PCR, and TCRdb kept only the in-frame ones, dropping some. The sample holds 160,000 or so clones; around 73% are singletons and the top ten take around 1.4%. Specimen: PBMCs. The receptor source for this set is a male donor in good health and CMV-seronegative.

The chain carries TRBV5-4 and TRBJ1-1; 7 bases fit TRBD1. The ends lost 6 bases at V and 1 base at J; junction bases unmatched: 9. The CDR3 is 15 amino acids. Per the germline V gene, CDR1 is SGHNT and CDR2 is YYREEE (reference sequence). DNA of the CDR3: TGTGCCAGCAATTCAAGAGGGGGCGCGAACACTGAAGCTTTCTTT. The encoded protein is CASNSRGGANTEAFF.

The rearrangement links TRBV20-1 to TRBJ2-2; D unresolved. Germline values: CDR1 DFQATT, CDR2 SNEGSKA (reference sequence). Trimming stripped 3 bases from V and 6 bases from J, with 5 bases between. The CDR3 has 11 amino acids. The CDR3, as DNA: TGCAGTGCTAGCCGAGCCGGGGAGCTGTTTTTT. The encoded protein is CSASRAGELFF.

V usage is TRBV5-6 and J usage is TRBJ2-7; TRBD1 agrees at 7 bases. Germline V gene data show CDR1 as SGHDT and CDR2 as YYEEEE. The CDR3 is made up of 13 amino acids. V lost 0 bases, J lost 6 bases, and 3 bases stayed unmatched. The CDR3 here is CASSLDRGVEQYF. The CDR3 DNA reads TGTGCCAGCAGCTTGGACAGGGGAGTCGAGCAGTACTTC. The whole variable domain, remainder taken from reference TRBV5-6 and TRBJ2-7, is DAGVTQSPTHLIKTRGQQVTLRCSPKSGHDTVSWYQQALGQGPQFIFQYYEEEERQRGNFPDRFSGHQFPNYSSELNVNALLLGDSALYLCASSLDRGVEQYFGPGTRLTVT.

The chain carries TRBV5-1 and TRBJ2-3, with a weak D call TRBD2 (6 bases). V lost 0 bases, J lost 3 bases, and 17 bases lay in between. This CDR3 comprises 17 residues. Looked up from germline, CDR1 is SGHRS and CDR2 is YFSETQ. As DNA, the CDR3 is TGCGCCAGCAGCTTGGGACTAGGAGGGGTCGGGACAGATACGCAGTATTTT. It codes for CASSLGLGGVGTDTQYF.

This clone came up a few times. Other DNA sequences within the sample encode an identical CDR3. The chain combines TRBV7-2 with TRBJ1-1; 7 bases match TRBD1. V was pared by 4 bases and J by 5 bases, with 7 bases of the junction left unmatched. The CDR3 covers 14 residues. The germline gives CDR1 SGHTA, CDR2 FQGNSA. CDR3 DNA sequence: TGTGCCAGCAGCTCCTACAGGGGTGGAACTGAAGCTTTCTTT. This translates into CASSSYRGGTEAFF.

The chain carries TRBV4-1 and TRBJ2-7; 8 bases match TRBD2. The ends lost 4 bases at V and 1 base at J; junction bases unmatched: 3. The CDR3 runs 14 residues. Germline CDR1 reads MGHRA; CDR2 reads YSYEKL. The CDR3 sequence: CASSLTSDSYEQYF. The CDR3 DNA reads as TGCGCCAGCAGCCTGACTAGCGATTCCTACGAGCAGTACTTC.

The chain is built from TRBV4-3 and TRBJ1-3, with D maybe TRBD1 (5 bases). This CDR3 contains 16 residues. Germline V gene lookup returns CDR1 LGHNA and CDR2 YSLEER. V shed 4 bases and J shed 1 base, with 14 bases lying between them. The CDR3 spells CASSLGTGASGNTIYF. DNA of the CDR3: TGCGCCAGCAGCCTAGGCACAGGCGCATCTGGAAACACCATATATTTT.

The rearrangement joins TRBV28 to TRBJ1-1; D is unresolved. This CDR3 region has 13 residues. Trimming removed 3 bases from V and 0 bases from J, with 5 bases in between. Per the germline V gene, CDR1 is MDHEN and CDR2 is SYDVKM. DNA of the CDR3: TGTGCCAGCAGTTTGCCGGTGAACACTGAAGCTTTCTTT. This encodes CASSLPVNTEAFF.

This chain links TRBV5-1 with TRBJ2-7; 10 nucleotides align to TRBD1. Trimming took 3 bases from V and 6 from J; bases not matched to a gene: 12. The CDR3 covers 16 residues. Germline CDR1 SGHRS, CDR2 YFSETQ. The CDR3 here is CASSSTTGTGEGEQYF. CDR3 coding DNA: TGCGCCAGCAGCTCCACCACCGGGACAGGGGAAGGCGAGCAGTACTTC.

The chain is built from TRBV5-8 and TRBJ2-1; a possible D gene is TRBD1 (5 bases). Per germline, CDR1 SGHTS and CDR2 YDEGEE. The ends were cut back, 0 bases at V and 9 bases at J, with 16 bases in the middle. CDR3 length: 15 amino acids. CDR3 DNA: TGTGCCAGCAGCTTGGCCGTATTACAGGTGGTTGAGCAGTTCTTC. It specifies CASSLAVLQVVEQFF.

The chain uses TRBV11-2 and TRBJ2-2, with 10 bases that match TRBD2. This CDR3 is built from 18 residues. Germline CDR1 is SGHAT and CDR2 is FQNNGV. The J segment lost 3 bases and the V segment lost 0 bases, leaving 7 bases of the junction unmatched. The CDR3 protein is CASSLDSGRAFYTGELFF. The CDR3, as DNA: TGTGCCAGCAGCTTAGACAGCGGGAGGGCCTTCTACACCGGGGAGCTGTTTTTT.

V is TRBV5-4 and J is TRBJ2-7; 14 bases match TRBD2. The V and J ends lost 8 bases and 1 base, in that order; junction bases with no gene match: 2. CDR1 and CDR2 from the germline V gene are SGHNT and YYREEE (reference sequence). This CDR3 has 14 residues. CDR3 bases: TGTGCCAGTGGACTAGCGGGAGGTTCCTACGAGCAGTACTTC. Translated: CASGLAGGSYEQYF.

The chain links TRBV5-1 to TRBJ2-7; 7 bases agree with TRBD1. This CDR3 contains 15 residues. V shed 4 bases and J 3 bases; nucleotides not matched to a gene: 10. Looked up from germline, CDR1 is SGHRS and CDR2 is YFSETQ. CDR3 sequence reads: CASSAGDRVGYEQYF. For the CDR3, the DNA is TGCGCCAGCAGCGCCGGTGACAGGGTAGGCTACGAGCAGTACTTC.

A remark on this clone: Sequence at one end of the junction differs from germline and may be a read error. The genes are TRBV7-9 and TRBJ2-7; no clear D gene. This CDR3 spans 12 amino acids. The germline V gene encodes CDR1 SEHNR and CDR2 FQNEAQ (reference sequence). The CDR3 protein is CSSALRAYEQYF. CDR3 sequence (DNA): TGTTCCAGTGCGCTCCGAGCCTACGAGCAGTACTTC. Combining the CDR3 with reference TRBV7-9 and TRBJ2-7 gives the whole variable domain DTGVSQNPRHKITKRGQNVTFRCDPISEHNRLYWYRQTLGQGPEFLTYFQNEAQLEKSRLLSDRFSAERPKGSFSTLEIQRTEQGDSAMYLCSSALRAYEQYFGPGTRLTVT.

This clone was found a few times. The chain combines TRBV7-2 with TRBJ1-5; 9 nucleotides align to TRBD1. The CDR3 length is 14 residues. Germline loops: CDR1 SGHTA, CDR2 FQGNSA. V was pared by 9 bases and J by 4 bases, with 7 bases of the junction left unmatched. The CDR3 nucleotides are TGTGCCAGTACCGGGACAGGGACAAATCAGCCCCAGCATTTT. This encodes CASTGTGTNQPQHF.

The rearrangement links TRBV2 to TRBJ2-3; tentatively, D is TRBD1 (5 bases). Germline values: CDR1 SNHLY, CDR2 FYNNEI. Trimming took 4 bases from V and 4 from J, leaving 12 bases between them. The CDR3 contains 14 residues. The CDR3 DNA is TGTGCCAGCAGTGCCCTAGGGGTACCAGATACGCAGTATTTT. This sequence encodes CASSALGVPDTQYF.

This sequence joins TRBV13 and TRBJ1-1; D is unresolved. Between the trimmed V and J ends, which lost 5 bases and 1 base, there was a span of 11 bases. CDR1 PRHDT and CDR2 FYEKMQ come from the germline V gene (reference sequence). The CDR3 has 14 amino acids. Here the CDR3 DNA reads TGTGCCAGCAGCCCCGAGGGTTGGAACACTGAAGCTTTCTTT. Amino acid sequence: CASSPEGWNTEAFF.

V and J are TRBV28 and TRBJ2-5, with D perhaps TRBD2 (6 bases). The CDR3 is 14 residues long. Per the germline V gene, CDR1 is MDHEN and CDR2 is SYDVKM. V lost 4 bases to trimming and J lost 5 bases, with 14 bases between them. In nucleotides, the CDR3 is TGTGCCAGCAGTTGGGCGGGGTGGGCGGAGACCCAGTACTTC. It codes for CASSWAGWAETQYF.

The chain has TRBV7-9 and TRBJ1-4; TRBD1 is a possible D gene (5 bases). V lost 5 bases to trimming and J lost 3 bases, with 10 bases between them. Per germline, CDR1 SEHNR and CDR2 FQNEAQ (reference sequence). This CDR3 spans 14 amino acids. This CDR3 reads CASSPGNANEKLFF. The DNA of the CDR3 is TGTGCCAGCAGCCCAGGGAATGCTAATGAAAAACTGTTTTTT.

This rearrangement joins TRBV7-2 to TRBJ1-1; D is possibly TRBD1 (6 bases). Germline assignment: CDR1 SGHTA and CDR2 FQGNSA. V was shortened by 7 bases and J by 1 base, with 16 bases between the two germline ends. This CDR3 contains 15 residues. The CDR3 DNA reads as TGTGCCAGCAAACTAGGAGTAGGGGGGAACACTGAAGCTTTCTTT. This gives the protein CASKLGVGGNTEAFF.